A selection of T cell receptor beta chains follows, all from one sample in a study of blood T cells in healthy people across ages. TCRdb itself ran the 5' RACE reads through MiXCR, one entry per CDR3 protein. This sample has some 730,000 distinct CDR3 sequences; about 24% occur once, and the top ten carry roughly a fifth. The sequencing sample was made of blood. The receptors here all came from a man aged 70 or older in good health. The conserved cysteine and the conserved F or W are not part of the CDR3 here.

V	J	CDR3
TRBV6-1	TRBJ2-1	ASSVAGTTSSYNKQF
TRBV5-1	TRBJ2-1	ASSMTSGANNEQF
TRBV12-3/TRBV12-4	TRBJ1-1	ASSLSQGSTEAF
TRBV12-3/TRBV12-4	TRBJ1-5	ASSRPPQPQH
TRBV12-3/TRBV12-4	TRBJ2-4	ASSQDTSWERNIQY
TRBV11-2	TRBJ2-3	ASSFSSGSDTQY
TRBV5-1	TRBJ1-1	ASSELPPGSNTEAF
TRBV3-1	TRBJ2-7	ASSQDRAFSYEQY
TRBV20-1	TRBJ2-3	SASPPSTQY
TRBV7-2	TRBJ1-5	ASSVSGGGNQPQH
TRBV5-1	TRBJ2-2	ASSLALAGELF
TRBV10-3	TRBJ1-4	AIASGATNEKLF
TRBV11-2	TRBJ2-1	ASSLEVSREQF
TRBV27	TRBJ2-3	ASSLAALRGTDTQY
TRBV10-3	TRBJ1-4	ANRDRDEKLF
TRBV6-5	TRBJ1-3	AHKGTVGNTIY
TRBV5-1	TRBJ2-4	ASSQDRGLPKNIQY
TRBV10-3	TRBJ2-3	AITVAGGPTDTQY
TRBV27	TRBJ1-2	ASSRAQTPYGYT
TRBV6-1	TRBJ2-1	ASRLDTGPEF
TRBV6-6	TRBJ1-2	ASSSQGTGANYGYT
TRBV12-3/TRBV12-4	TRBJ2-3	ASKDSPIGTDTQY
TRBV7-2	TRBJ1-2	ASGMDRTGYT
TRBV20-1	TRBJ2-1	SASRPGVSSYNEQF
TRBV7-9	TRBJ1-4	ASSPTGSREKLF
TRBV12-3/TRBV12-4	TRBJ1-3	ASSLGRGLGGNTIY
TRBV3-1	TRBJ1-2	ASSDLQSYGYT
TRBV28	TRBJ2-3	AQRAGTDTQY
TRBV27	TRBJ2-4	ASSLSGTGIFRSKNIQY
TRBV4-2	TRBJ1-4	ASSQDPTGGGEKLF
TRBV11-2	TRBJ2-5	ASTPYRLAGGKETQY
TRBV29-1	TRBJ2-3	SVYGTSVSDTQY
TRBV6-1	TRBJ1-2	ASSSDRDTGYT
TRBV6-6	TRBJ2-2	ASRREANTGELF
TRBV14	TRBJ1-2	ASSQENRHYYGYT
TRBV7-9	TRBJ2-5	ASSPLAWEKETQY
TRBV6-5	TRBJ1-4	ASSSQQGIGHGKLF
TRBV20-1	TRBJ2-5	SARDQGVAGMETQY
TRBV28	TRBJ1-2	ASRISGGYGYT
TRBV12-3/TRBV12-4	TRBJ2-5	ASSYRAVETQY
TRBV20-1	TRBJ2-3	SAILAGGTDTQY
TRBV20-1	TRBJ1-2	SAAREFGYGYT
TRBV18	TRBJ2-7	ASSPRLAATYEQY
TRBV7-6	TRBJ2-2	ASSFSRVGSNTGELF